The T cell receptor beta chain described here comes from a study of T cells in tuberculosis. General observations from the study: Active tuberculosis patients had shorter CDR3-alpha; the beta difference was nonsignificant.

As regards this clone: Its cognate antigen is unknown.

The CDR3 runs to 13 residues. The germline gives CDR1 MNHEY, CDR2 SVGAGI. V lost 9 bases and J 2 bases, leaving 14 bases between the germline ends. The table came from immunoSEQ multiplex PCR; TCRdb's copy has only in-frame clones and leaves some out. This table has 23,000 or so clones, roughly 95% appearing once. This clonotype was obtained from a donor under 30 with latent tuberculosis or without tuberculosis infection. The sample consisted of PBMCs. J is TRBJ2-7 and V is TRBV6-5; D might be TRBD2 (6 bases). The CDR3 nucleotides are TGTGCCAGTGGAAACGGCGGGACCTACGAGCAGTACTTC. Its translation is CASGNGGTYEQYF.